This TCR beta chain came from a study of blood T cell repertoires in COVID-19. Study summary: Sites across the United States, Italy and Spain contributed samples from acute and convalescent COVID-19. PBMCs, B-cell-depleted T cells, or T cells were the source of the cDNA or gDNA that made up the material.

The sample holds a few counts of this clone. Sequenced by immunoSEQ multiplex PCR; TCRdb stores in-frame clones only, minus some. This table has fewer than 250,000 clones, approximately 80% appearing once. The germline V gene has CDR1 MNHEY and CDR2 SVGEGT. The CDR3 has 14 amino acids. Trimming removed 5 bases from V and 6 bases from J; junction bases left unmatched: 10. Input material: peripheral blood. This TCR was sampled from a man in his fifties or sixties with acute or convalescent COVID-19. The rearrangement joins TRBV6-2 or TRBV6-3 to TRBJ2-7; 7 bases agree with TRBD1. CDR3 protein: CASSLNRQGGEQYF. The CDR3 nucleotides are TGTGCCAGCAGTCTCAATAGACAGGGTGGCGAGCAGTACTTC.